The 5 T cell receptor beta chains presented below share a single source sample, sequenced in a study of cytomegalovirus exposure and HLA in healthy donors (TCRdb year 2017). Library prep was done by the immunoSEQ multiplex PCR assay. TCRdb took this table from immuneACCESS and kept in-frame rearrangements with V and J called. Such tables lack part of the clones; where checked against another copy, unresolved V genes explain under half of the gap, and the rest is unexplained. This sample gives 140,000 or so clones in total; just under 90% of them show up just once. Clones ranked in the top ten supply over 5% of the sample. Material for sequencing was PBMCs. Receptors were obtained from a woman in her thirties in good health and CMV-seropositive.

This chain uses TRBV6-1 with TRBJ1-1, with D hard to call. Trimming shortened V by 6 bases and J by 4 bases, and 12 bases separated the two germline ends. Germline V gene data show CDR1 as MNHNS and CDR2 as SASEGT. CDR3 length: 13 residues. The CDR3 DNA is TGTGCCAGCAGACAGACTAGATCCACTGAAGCTTTCTTT. Translating it yields CASRQTRSTEAFF.

The chain has TRBV2 and TRBJ2-3, with TRBD1 matching 7 bases. With 8 bases clipped from V and 6 bases from J, the junction kept 11 bases outside the gene matches. The germline CDR1 and CDR2 sequences are SNHLY and FYNNEI. The CDR3 loop spans 14 amino acids. The CDR3, as DNA: TGTGCCAGCGCTCGACAGGGCGCGTGGGATACGCAGTATTTT. As protein: CASARQGAWDTQYF.

This clone showed up just once. The chain recombines TRBV29-1 with TRBJ2-3; 11 bases line up with TRBD1. Germline V gene data show CDR1 as SQVTM and CDR2 as ANQGSEA. V trimming: 7 bases; J trimming: 3 bases; junction bases outside the gene matches: 6. The CDR3 is made up of 14 amino acids. CDR3 DNA: TGCAGCGGAGCCCGGGACAGGGGGACAGATACGCAGTATTTT. Protein sequence: CSGARDRGTDTQYF.

The chain recombines TRBV9 with TRBJ1-4, with a tentative D call TRBD1 (5 bases). Germline V lookup: CDR1 SGDLS, CDR2 YYNGEE. Deletions cut 4 bases from V and 3 bases from J, with 13 bases between. This CDR3 has 15 amino acids. This CDR3 reads CASSPLGGPNEKLFF. DNA of the CDR3: TGTGCCAGCAGCCCCCTCGGGGGACCTAATGAAAAACTGTTTTTT.

The V gene is TRBV6-1, the J gene TRBJ1-5; tentative D call: TRBD1 (6 bases). Between the trimmed V and J ends, which lost 6 bases and 4 bases, there was a span of 16 bases. Germline CDR1 is MNHNS and CDR2 is SASEGT. CDR3 length: 15 amino acids. The CDR3: CASSEYLQGNQPQHF. CDR3 coding DNA: TGTGCCAGCAGCGAGTACCTACAGGGAAATCAGCCCCAGCATTTT.